These 29 T cell receptor beta chains originate from one sample sequenced in a study of shared clonotypes between healthy human individuals. The assay was immunoSEQ multiplex PCR, and TCRdb's table has in-frame clones only and misses some. The sample consists of around 500,000 clones, around 73% of them appearing once. The specimen sequenced was PBMCs. These receptors were obtained from a middle-aged woman in good health. Some clones in this sample may be carry-over from other donors' samples.

The V and J genes are TRBV28 and TRBJ1-2; D is unresolved. Germline V gene lookup returns CDR1 MDHEN and CDR2 SYDVKM. Trimming left V 6 bases short and J 2 bases short, with 13 bases between. This CDR3 is built from 14 residues. The DNA for the CDR3 is TGTGCCAGCAGCCCGAGGTGGCAGAACTATGGCTACACCTTC. This codes for CASSPRWQNYGYTF.

This chain joins TRBV19 and TRBJ1-5; 7 nucleotides match TRBD1. V shed 6 bases, J shed 0 bases, and the junction held 8 bases outside the gene matches. The CDR3 runs 16 residues. Germline CDR1 is LNHDA and CDR2 is SQIVND (reference sequence). CDR3 sequence: CASRGRGIYSNQPQHF. As DNA, the CDR3 is TGTGCCAGTAGGGGCAGGGGGATTTATAGCAATCAGCCCCAGCATTTT.

The rearrangement joins TRBV27 to TRBJ1-2; D might be TRBD1 (5 bases). The CDR3 runs 15 residues. The germline gives CDR1 MNHEY, CDR2 SMNVEV (reference sequence). V was cut by 3 bases and J by 8 bases, with 19 bases left in between. DNA for the CDR3: TGTGCCAGCAGTTTTTTCACAGGATCCTTGGAGGGCTACACCTTC. Protein sequence: CASSFFTGSLEGYTF.

J is TRBJ2-3 and V is TRBV7-8, with 12 bases that match TRBD2. Looked up from germline, CDR1 is SGHVS and CDR2 is FQNEAQ. This CDR3 region has 18 residues. J gave up 2 bases and V 3 bases, and 9 bases lay outside the gene matches. The DNA for the CDR3 is TGTGCCAGCAGCTTCACTCTAGCGGGAGGGCCGCTCACAGATACGCAGTATTTT. Translated: CASSFTLAGGPLTDTQYF.

This clone was recorded a few times. V and J are TRBV4-2 and TRBJ2-1, with D uncertain. Germline V gene data show CDR1 as LGHNA and CDR2 as YNFKEQ. The V and J ends lost 0 bases and 2 bases respectively, with 11 bases between them. The CDR3 has 16 amino acids. The CDR3 nucleotides are TGTGCCAGCAGCCAAGATGCCCCAGCTGCCTACAATGAGCAGTTCTTC. As protein: CASSQDAPAAYNEQFF.

With regard to this clone: This may come from a read error, since a much larger clone is one base off. Other DNA sequences in the same sample also yield this CDR3. The gene calls are TRBV10-2 and TRBJ2-7; perhaps D is TRBD1 or TRBD2 (5 bases each). The CDR3 contains 12 residues. Between the trimmed V and J ends, which lost 7 bases and 4 bases, there was a span of 11 bases. The V gene's germline CDR1 is WSHSY and CDR2 SAAADI. The CDR3 DNA reads as TGCGCCAGCACCGAGGGGCTGTACGAGCAGTACTTC. Translation gives CASTEGLYEQYF.

The chain combines TRBV15 with TRBJ2-2; 8 bases agree with TRBD2. The CDR3 totals 14 residues. After removal of 3 bases from V and 11 bases from J, the junction contained 8 bases not matched to a gene. Germline values: CDR1 LNHNV, CDR2 YYDKDF (reference sequence). The CDR3 DNA is TGTGCCACCAGCAGGCGAGCGGGAGTGGATGAGCTGTTTTTT. Translating it yields CATSRRAGVDELFF. Supplemented by reference TRBV15 and TRBJ2-2, the full variable domain reads DAMVIQNPRYQVTQFGKPVTLSCSQTLNHNVMYWYQQKSSQAPKLLFHYYDKDFNNEADTPDNFQSRRPNTSFCFLDIRSPGLGDTAMYLCATSRRAGVDELFFGEGSRLTVL.

This clone has only a few counts. The rearrangement links TRBV5-4 to TRBJ2-7; possible D gene TRBD1, 5 bases. Deletions cut 3 bases from V and 6 bases from J, with 7 bases between. Germline-derived CDR1 and CDR2 are SGHNT and YYREEE (reference sequence). The CDR3 length is 11 residues. CDR3 coding DNA: TGTGCCAGCAGCTCGACAGCCGAGCAGTACTTC. Translated, it gives CASSSTAEQYF.

CDR3 sequence: CASSLEEVDRERSSGNTIYF. The CDR3 bases are TGTGCCAGCAGTTTGGAAGAGGTGGACAGGGAAAGGAGCTCTGGAAACACCATATATTTT. The rearrangement uses TRBV6-7 and TRBJ1-3; 8 positions match TRBD1. TRBV6-7 is an ORF, with its function uncertain. Losses at the gene ends were 4 bases for V and 0 bases for J; bases not matched to a gene: 17. CDR3 size: 20 residues.

This clone was observed a single time. The V call is TRBV5-1, the J call TRBJ2-5; weak D call: TRBD2 (5 bases). Germline CDR1 and CDR2: SGHRS and YFSETQ. V was pared by 10 bases and J by 3 bases, with 31 bases between. The CDR3 has 18 amino acids. Written as DNA, the CDR3 is TGCGCCGCGATTAGGGAGATGACAAAGGAAAAAGAAAAAGAGACCCAGTACTTC. It is translated as CAAIREMTKEKEKETQYF. Based on the CDR3 plus reference TRBV5-1 and TRBJ2-5, the full variable domain is KAGVTQTPRYLIKTRGQQVTLSCSPISGHRSVSWYQQTPGQGLQFLFEYFSETQRNKGNFPGRFSGRQFSNSRSEMNVSTLELGDSALYLCAAIREMTKEKEKETQYFGPGTRLLVL.

The chain couples TRBV29-1 to TRBJ2-5, with D possibly being TRBD2 (5 bases). Germline V gives CDR1 SQVTM, CDR2 ANQGSEA. V lost 4 bases, J lost 4 bases, and 16 bases lay in between. This CDR3 is built from 14 residues. The CDR3, as DNA: TGCAGCGTTGTTCGTGGGAGTAGAGGAGAGACCCAGTACTTC. Translation: CSVVRGSRGETQYF.

The V and J genes are TRBV6-1 and TRBJ1-2, with no clear D. Trimming pared 1 base from V and 5 bases from J, leaving 14 bases between. The CDR3 has 15 amino acids. CDR1 is MNHNS, CDR2 SASEGT, per germline. The CDR3 loop is CASSEGGSAVYGYTF. CDR3 sequence (DNA): TGTGCCAGCAGTGAAGGGGGTAGTGCGGTTTATGGCTACACCTTC.

J is TRBJ2-1 and V is TRBV29-1, with D possibly called TRBD1 or TRBD2 (5 bases each). Trimming removed 7 bases at V and 5 bases at J, with 18 bases between. In germline, CDR1 is SQVTM, CDR2 ANQGSEA. This CDR3 is built from 14 residues. This chain's CDR3 is CSATRRGENNEQFF. CDR3 nucleotides: TGCAGCGCAACGAGACGAGGGGAAAACAATGAGCAGTTCTTC.

This rearrangement joins TRBV7-3 to TRBJ2-3; possible D gene TRBD2, 6 bases. The CDR3 is 15 residues long. Germline CDR1 is SGHTA and CDR2 is FQGTGA. V dropped 0 bases and J dropped 6 bases, with 13 bases sitting between them. Here the CDR3 reads CASSLTGLVGDTQYF. CDR3 sequence (DNA): TGTGCCAGCAGCTTAACGGGACTTGTGGGTGATACGCAGTATTTT. The variable domain in full, with the rest retrieved from reference TRBV7-3 and TRBJ2-3, is GAGVSQTPSNKVTEKGKYVELRCDPISGHTALYWYRQSLGQGPEFLIYFQGTGAADDSGLPNDRFFAVRPEGSVSTLKIQRTERGDSAVYLCASSLTGLVGDTQYFGPGTRLTVL.

The chain joins TRBV19 to TRBJ2-3; 7 bases are shared with TRBD2. Losses at the gene ends were 3 bases for V and 3 bases for J; bases not matched to a gene: 6. The germline V gene has CDR1 LNHDA and CDR2 SQIVND (reference sequence). This CDR3 region has 15 residues. The DNA for the CDR3 is TGTGCCAGTAGTATCAGGCGGGAGAGAACAGATACGCAGTATTTT. Amino acids: CASSIRRERTDTQYF.

V is TRBV27 and J is TRBJ2-7; 9 bases match TRBD2. The germline V gene encodes CDR1 MNHEY and CDR2 SMNVEV (reference sequence). Trimming took 5 bases from V and 12 from J; bases not matched to a gene: 14. The CDR3 length is 14 residues. The CDR3: CASSAIKLAGVRYF. The CDR3 nucleotides read TGTGCCAGCAGTGCGATAAAATTAGCGGGAGTTAGGTACTTC.

V and J are TRBV5-1 and TRBJ1-2, with D tentatively TRBD1 (5 bases). V gave up 4 bases and J gave up 6 bases, with 16 bases separating them. CDR3 length: 14 amino acids. Germline lookup yields CDR1 SGHRS and CDR2 YFSETQ. CDR3 bases: TGCGCCAGCAGCCTAAGCCGGGACCGAGATGGCTACACCTTC. It translates to CASSLSRDRDGYTF.

This clone was counted ten times or more. The V and J genes are TRBV7-2 and TRBJ2-2; D gene uncertain. V was clipped by 5 bases and J by 0 bases, with 4 bases between them. Germline values: CDR1 SGHTA, CDR2 FQGNSA. The CDR3 has 13 amino acids. This CDR3 reads CASSGPNTGELFF. In DNA form, the CDR3 reads TGTGCCAGCAGCGGACCGAACACCGGGGAGCTGTTTTTT.

As to this clone: The junction departs from germline at one end; a sequencing error may be responsible. The chain recombines TRBV7-7 with TRBJ2-2; 10 nucleotides agree with TRBD2. From germline, CDR1 is SSHAT and CDR2 FNYEAQ (reference sequence). The CDR3 is 17 residues long. For the CDR3, the DNA is TGTGCTAGCAGCCTCACTAGCGGGAACGGATTAACCGGGGAGCTGTTTTTT. Amino acid sequence: CASSLTSGNGLTGELFF.

V gene TRBV5-4 combines with J gene TRBJ1-1; 7 bases map to TRBD1. The germline CDR1 and CDR2 sequences are SGHNT and YYREEE (reference sequence). CDR3 size: 12 residues. With 4 bases clipped from V and 8 bases from J, the junction kept 5 bases outside the gene matches. CDR3 loop: CASSRGQEEAFF. In nucleotides, the CDR3 is TGTGCCAGCAGCCGAGGACAGGAAGAAGCTTTCTTT.

The chain links TRBV7-2 to TRBJ2-3, with unresolved D. V was shortened by 3 bases and J by 1 base, with 5 bases between the two germline ends. Germline V gives CDR1 SGHTA, CDR2 FQGNSA. This CDR3 is 13 amino acids long. CDR3: CASSFTRTDTQYF. CDR3 DNA: TGTGCCAGCAGCTTCACCCGCACAGATACGCAGTATTTT.

This clone was seen only once. This chain joins TRBV6-1 and TRBJ2-7, with D perhaps TRBD1 (6 bases). The length of the CDR3 is 16 residues. Germline CDR1 and CDR2: MNHNS and SASEGT. The V end lost 1 base, the J end lost 5 bases, and 18 bases lay between the germline ends. The CDR3 sequence: CASSEEGGTGSNEQYF. DNA for the CDR3: TGTGCCAGCAGTGAAGAAGGAGGAACAGGGAGCAACGAGCAGTACTTC.

This chain connects TRBV6-1 to TRBJ1-4; D is uncertain. Germline CDR1 is MNHNS and CDR2 is SASEGT. The CDR3 contains 15 residues. With 2 bases removed from V and 6 bases from J, the gap between germline ends came to 13 bases. The CDR3 protein is CASSESTEVYEKLFF. Here the CDR3 DNA reads TGTGCCAGCAGTGAAAGCACAGAGGTTTATGAAAAACTGTTTTTT.

J is TRBJ2-3 and V is TRBV6-6, with TRBD2 identical over 13 bases. With 5 bases clipped from V and 1 base from J, the junction kept 3 bases outside the gene matches. This CDR3 has 16 amino acids. Germline CDR1 reads MNHNY; CDR2 reads SVGAGI (reference sequence). The CDR3 spells CASSRGLAGRTDTQYF. In nucleotides, the CDR3 is TGTGCCAGCAGTCGGGGACTAGCGGGGCGCACAGATACGCAGTATTTT.

V is TRBV2 and J is TRBJ2-7, with 7 bases identical to TRBD2. The CDR3 covers 11 residues. Per germline, CDR1 SNHLY and CDR2 FYNNEI. With 10 bases clipped from V and 5 bases from J, the junction kept 5 bases outside the gene matches. The CDR3 is CATRLAHEQYF. Here the CDR3 DNA reads TGTGCCACCCGACTAGCCCACGAGCAGTACTTC. Variable domain in full (rest from reference TRBV2 and TRBJ2-7): EPEVTQTPSHQVTQMGQEVILRCVPISNHLYFYWYRQILGQKVEFLVSFYNNEISEKSEIFDDQFSVERPDGSNFTLKIRSTKLEDSAMYFCATRLAHEQYFGPGTRLTVT.

The V call is TRBV7-9, the J call TRBJ2-2, with 11 bases that match TRBD2. J lost 6 bases, V lost 1 base, and 10 bases had no gene match. Germline V gene data show CDR1 as SEHNR and CDR2 as FQNEAQ (reference sequence). The CDR3 has 18 residues. The CDR3 nucleotides are TGTGCCAGCAGCTTAGGGGTAACTAGCGGGAGTCGTGCCGGGGAGCTGTTTTTT. Translated: CASSLGVTSGSRAGELFF.

The gene calls are TRBV9 and TRBJ2-4, with 11 bases lining up with TRBD2. V trimming: 4 bases; J trimming: 6 bases; junction bases outside the gene matches: 6. The length of the CDR3 is 15 residues. CDR1 and CDR2 (germline): SGDLS, YYNGEE. CDR3 nucleotide sequence: TGTGCCAGCAGCCCGAACGGACTAGCGGGAAACATTCAGTACTTC. This gives the protein CASSPNGLAGNIQYF.

This clone is a singleton in its sample. The chain recombines TRBV29-1 with TRBJ1-2, with TRBD1 as a possible D gene (5 bases). V lost 3 bases, J lost 3 bases, and 8 bases lay in between. This CDR3 region has 12 residues. The germline CDR1 and CDR2 sequences are SQVTM and ANQGSEA. This CDR3 is CSVDQGHYGYTF. Written as DNA, the CDR3 is TGCAGCGTTGATCAGGGCCACTATGGCTACACCTTC.

V gene TRBV27 combines with J gene TRBJ2-3, with D perhaps matching TRBD1 or TRBD2 (6 bases each). The CDR3 contains 16 residues. V lost 2 bases and J lost 2, with 14 bases in between. In germline, CDR1 is MNHEY, CDR2 SMNVEV (reference sequence). CDR3 sequence reads: CASSLGGRLFTDTQYF. The CDR3 bases are TGTGCCAGCAGTTTAGGGGGGCGTCTGTTCACAGATACGCAGTATTTT.